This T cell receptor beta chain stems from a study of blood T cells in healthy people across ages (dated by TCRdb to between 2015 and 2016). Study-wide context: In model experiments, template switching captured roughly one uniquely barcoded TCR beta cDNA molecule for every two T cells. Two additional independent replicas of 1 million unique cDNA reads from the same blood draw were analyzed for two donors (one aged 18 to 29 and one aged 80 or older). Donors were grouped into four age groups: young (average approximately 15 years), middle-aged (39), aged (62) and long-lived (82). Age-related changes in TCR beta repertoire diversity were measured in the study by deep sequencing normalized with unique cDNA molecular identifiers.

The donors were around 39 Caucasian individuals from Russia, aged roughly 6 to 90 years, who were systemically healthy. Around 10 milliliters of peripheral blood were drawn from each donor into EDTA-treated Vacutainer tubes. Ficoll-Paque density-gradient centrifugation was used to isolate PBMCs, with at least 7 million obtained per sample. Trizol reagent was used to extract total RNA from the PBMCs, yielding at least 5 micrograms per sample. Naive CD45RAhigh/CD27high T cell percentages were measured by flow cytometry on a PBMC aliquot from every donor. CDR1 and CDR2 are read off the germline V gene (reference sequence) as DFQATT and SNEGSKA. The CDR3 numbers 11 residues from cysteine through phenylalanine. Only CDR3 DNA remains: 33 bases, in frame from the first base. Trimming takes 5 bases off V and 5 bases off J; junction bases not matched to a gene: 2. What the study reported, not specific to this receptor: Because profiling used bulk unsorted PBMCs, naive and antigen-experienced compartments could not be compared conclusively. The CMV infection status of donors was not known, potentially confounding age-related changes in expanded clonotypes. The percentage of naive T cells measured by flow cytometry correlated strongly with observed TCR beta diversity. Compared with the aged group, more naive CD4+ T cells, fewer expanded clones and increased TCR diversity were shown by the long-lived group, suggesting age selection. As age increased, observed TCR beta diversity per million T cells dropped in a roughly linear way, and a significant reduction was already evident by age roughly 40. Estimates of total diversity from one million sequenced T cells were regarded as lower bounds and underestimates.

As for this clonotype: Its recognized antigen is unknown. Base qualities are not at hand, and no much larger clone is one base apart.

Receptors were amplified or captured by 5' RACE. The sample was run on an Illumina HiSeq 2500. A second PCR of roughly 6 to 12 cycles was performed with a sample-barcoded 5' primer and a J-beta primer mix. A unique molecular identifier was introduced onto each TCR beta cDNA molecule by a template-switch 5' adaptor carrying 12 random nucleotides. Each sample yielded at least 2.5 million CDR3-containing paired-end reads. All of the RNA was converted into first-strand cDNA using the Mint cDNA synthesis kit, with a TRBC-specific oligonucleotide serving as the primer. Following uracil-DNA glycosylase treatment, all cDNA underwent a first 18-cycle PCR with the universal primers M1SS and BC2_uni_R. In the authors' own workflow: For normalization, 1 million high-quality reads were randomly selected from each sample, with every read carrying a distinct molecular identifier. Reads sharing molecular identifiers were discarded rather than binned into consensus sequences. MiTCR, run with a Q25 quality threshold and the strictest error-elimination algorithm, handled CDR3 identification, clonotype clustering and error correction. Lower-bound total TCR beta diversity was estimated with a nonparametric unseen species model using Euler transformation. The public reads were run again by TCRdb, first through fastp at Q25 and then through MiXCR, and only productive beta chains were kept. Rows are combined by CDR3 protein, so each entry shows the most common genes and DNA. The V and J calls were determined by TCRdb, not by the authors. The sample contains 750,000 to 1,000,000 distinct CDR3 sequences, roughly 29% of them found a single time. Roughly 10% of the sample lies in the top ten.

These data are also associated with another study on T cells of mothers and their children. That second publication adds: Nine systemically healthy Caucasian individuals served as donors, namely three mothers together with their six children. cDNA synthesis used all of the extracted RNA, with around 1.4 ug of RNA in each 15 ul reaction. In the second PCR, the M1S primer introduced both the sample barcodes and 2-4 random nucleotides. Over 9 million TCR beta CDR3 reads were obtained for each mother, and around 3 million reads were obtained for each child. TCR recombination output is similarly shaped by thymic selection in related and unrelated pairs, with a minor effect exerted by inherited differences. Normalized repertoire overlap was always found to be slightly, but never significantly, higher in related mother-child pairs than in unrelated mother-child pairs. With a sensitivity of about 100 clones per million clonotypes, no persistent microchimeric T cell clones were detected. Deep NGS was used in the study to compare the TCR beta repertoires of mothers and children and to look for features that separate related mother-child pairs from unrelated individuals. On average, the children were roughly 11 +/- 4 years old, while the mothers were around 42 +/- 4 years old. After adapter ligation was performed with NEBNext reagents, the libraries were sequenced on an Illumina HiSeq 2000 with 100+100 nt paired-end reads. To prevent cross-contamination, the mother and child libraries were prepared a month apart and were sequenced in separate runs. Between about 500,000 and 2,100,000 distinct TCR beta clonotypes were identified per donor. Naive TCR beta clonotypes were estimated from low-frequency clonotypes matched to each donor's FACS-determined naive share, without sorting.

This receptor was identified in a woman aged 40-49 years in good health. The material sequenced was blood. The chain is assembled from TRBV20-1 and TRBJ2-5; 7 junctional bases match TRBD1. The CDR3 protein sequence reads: CSAAQGETQYF. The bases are TGCAGTGCTGCACAGGGGGAGACCCAGTACTTC.